The next 17 T cell receptor beta chains were all read from a single sample in a study of T cell responses to AZD1222 COVID-19 vaccine. Method: immunoSEQ multiplex PCR; TCRdb's copy keeps in-frame clones and lacks some. Of some 100,000 clones in the sample, approximately 91% were seen once. The source material was peripheral blood, sampled on day 0 of AZD1222 vaccination. The receptors derive from an adult in good health.

The genes are TRBV19 and TRBJ2-4; 8 bases are shared with TRBD2. V was clipped by 5 bases and J by 0 bases; unmatched bases: 9. CDR1 LNHDA and CDR2 SQIVND come from the germline V gene (reference sequence). This CDR3 has 17 residues. The CDR3 is CASSPQSGGLAKNIQYF. The CDR3, as DNA: TGTGCCAGTAGTCCCCAGAGCGGGGGCCTAGCCAAAAACATTCAGTACTTC.

This clone was counted once. J is TRBJ2-7 and V is TRBV3-1 (or the pseudogene TRBV3-2); TRBD1 matches at 9 bases. Trimming cost V 5 bases and J 0 bases; bases outside gene matches: 2. Germline V gene lookup returns CDR1 LGHDT and CDR2 YNNKEL (reference sequence). This CDR3 region has 14 residues. CDR3 loop: CASSRTGDSYEQYF. For the CDR3, the DNA is TGTGCCAGCAGCAGGACAGGGGACTCCTACGAGCAGTACTTC.

This clone was picked up one time. This rearrangement joins TRBV28 to TRBJ2-7; tentative D call: TRBD1 (6 bases). The CDR3 consists of 16 residues. V dropped 8 bases and J dropped 2 bases, with 22 bases sitting between them. CDR1 is MDHEN, CDR2 SYDVKM, per germline. CDR3 amino acids: CASGGLASTTTYEQYF. The DNA of the CDR3 is TGTGCCAGCGGGGGCTTAGCGAGTACGACTACCTACGAGCAGTACTTC.

The V and J genes are TRBV19 and TRBJ2-5; TRBD2 matches at 9 bases. This CDR3 has 13 residues. Germline CDR1 is LNHDA and CDR2 is SQIVND (reference sequence). The V segment lost 10 bases and the J segment 1 base; nucleotides outside the gene matches: 4. In DNA, the CDR3 is TGTGCCACAGCGGGGGGCCTCCAAGAGACCCAGTACTTC. This encodes CATAGGLQETQYF.

This chain uses TRBV3-1 (or the pseudogene TRBV3-2) with TRBJ2-7; TRBD1 matches 12 bases. In germline, CDR1 is LGHDT, CDR2 YNNKEL (reference sequence). After removal of 5 bases from V and 4 bases from J, the junction contained 6 bases not matched to a gene. This CDR3 comprises 15 residues. The CDR3 DNA reads TGTGCCAGCAGCGCACCGGGACAGGGGGCATACGAGCAGTACTTC. Its translation is CASSAPGQGAYEQYF.

The chain uses TRBV4-1 and TRBJ1-2; 11 bases match TRBD1. Germline V CDR1 and CDR2: MGHRA, YSYEKL. This CDR3 spans 13 amino acids. Trimming took 6 bases from V and 7 from J; bases not matched to a gene: 4. The CDR3 DNA reads TGCGCCAGCAGAGGACAGGGGGCTTCTGGCTACACCTTC. Its protein is CASRGQGASGYTF.

The chain couples TRBV4-1 to TRBJ2-4; TRBD2 matches 8 bases. This CDR3 comprises 16 residues. Unmatched junction bases numbered 7, after V lost 4 bases and J lost 2 bases. Germline CDR1 and CDR2: MGHRA and YSYEKL. The CDR3 DNA reads as TGCGCCAGCAGCCCTTTGGGCGGGAGGCCCAAAAACATTCAGTACTTC. Amino acid sequence: CASSPLGGRPKNIQYF.

V is TRBV18 and J is TRBJ2-5, with 11 bases fitting TRBD2. The V gene end was trimmed by 3 bases and the J gene end by 3 bases; junction bases not matched to a gene: 0. CDR3 length: 14 residues. Germline CDR1 KGHSH, CDR2 LQKENI. The CDR3 DNA reads TGTGCCAGCTCACCGGGACTAGCGGAAGAGACCCAGTACTTC. Translated, it gives CASSPGLAEETQYF.

The count of this clone is one. The V call is TRBV7-3, the J call TRBJ1-2; 10 bases align to TRBD1. In germline, CDR1 is SGHTA, CDR2 FQGTGA. The CDR3 length is 15 residues. Trimming at V came to 2 bases and at J to 5 bases, leaving 5 bases not matched to a gene. The CDR3 region has the DNA TGTGCCAGCAGCTTAGGGACAGGGGCCTCTTATGGCTACACCTTC. This gives the protein CASSLGTGASYGYTF.

The rearrangement uses TRBV28 and TRBJ2-7; D unclear. Per germline, CDR1 MDHEN and CDR2 SYDVKM. The length of the CDR3 is 18 residues. V lost 1 base to trimming and J lost 0 bases, with 19 bases between them. CDR3 sequence: CASSLYFRIGVSSYEQYF. The DNA for the CDR3 is TGTGCCAGCAGTTTATATTTCAGGATTGGGGTAAGCTCCTACGAGCAGTACTTC. The full variable domain, rest sourced from reference TRBV28 and TRBJ2-7, is DVKVTQSSRYLVKRTGEKVFLECVQDMDHENMFWYRQDPGLGLRLIYFSYDVKMKEKGDIPEGYSVSREKKERFSLILESASTNQTSMYLCASSLYFRIGVSSYEQYFGPGTRLTVT.

The CDR3 nucleotides are TGTGCCAGCAGAATCTCAGGGGGAGGTGAGCAGTACTTC. Translating it yields CASRISGGGEQYF. V gene TRBV28 combines with J gene TRBJ2-7, with TRBD1 as a possible D gene (7 bases). Trimming removed 6 bases from V and 7 bases from J, with 16 bases in between. The V gene's germline CDR1 is MDHEN and CDR2 SYDVKM. The CDR3 is made up of 13 amino acids. Using reference TRBV28 and TRBJ2-7 for the parts outside the CDR3, the full variable domain is DVKVTQSSRYLVKRTGEKVFLECVQDMDHENMFWYRQDPGLGLRLIYFSYDVKMKEKGDIPEGYSVSREKKERFSLILESASTNQTSMYLCASRISGGGEQYFGPGTRLTVT.

The chain has TRBV29-1 and TRBJ2-2, with TRBD2 matching 12 bases. J was trimmed by 6 bases and V by 1 base; bases with no gene match: 12. Germline V gives CDR1 SQVTM, CDR2 ANQGSEA. This CDR3 region has 18 residues. CDR3 region: CSVEVFVGTSGLAGELFF. The CDR3, as DNA: TGCAGCGTTGAAGTGTTTGTGGGGACTAGCGGGCTGGCCGGGGAGCTGTTTTTT.

The chain recombines TRBV10-3 with TRBJ2-2, with unresolved D. The V gene's germline CDR1 is ENHRY and CDR2 SYGVKD. With 4 bases removed from V and 5 bases from J, the gap between germline ends came to 8 bases. The CDR3 has 13 residues. CDR3 sequence: CAISGRLTGELFF. Here the CDR3 DNA reads TGTGCCATCAGTGGCCGATTAACCGGGGAGCTGTTTTTT.

This rearrangement joins TRBV28 to TRBJ1-6; 7 positions match TRBD1. The CDR3 extends over 16 amino acids. With 7 bases clipped from V and 16 bases from J, the junction kept 22 bases outside the gene matches. Germline assignment: CDR1 MDHEN and CDR2 SYDVKM. The CDR3 DNA follows: TGTGCCAGCACCTCTCCGGGCGGGACAGTCCCGTCAGGGCTCCACTTT. Its protein product is CASTSPGGTVPSGLHF.

The chain joins TRBV7-2 to TRBJ2-7; TRBD1 matches at 9 bases. CDR1 is SGHTA, CDR2 FQGNSA, per germline. This CDR3 is 15 amino acids long. V lost 3 bases to trimming and J lost 7 bases; unmatched junction nucleotides: 10. In DNA form, the CDR3 reads TGTGCCAGCAGCTTTATCGGGACAGGGACGGGGGAGCAGTACTTC. This sequence encodes CASSFIGTGTGEQYF.

The chain employs TRBV11-3 and TRBJ2-1; 8 bases are a match to TRBD2. V gave up 1 base and J gave up 3 bases; unmatched junction bases: 17. The length of the CDR3 is 20 residues. Germline loops: CDR1 SGHNT, CDR2 YENEEA. Written as DNA, the CDR3 is TGTGCCAGCAGCTTAGGGGCGGGTTTGGTAGCGGGGACTCGCTACAATGAGCAGTTCTTC. It encodes CASSLGAGLVAGTRYNEQFF.

V gene TRBV18 combines with J gene TRBJ1-5; TRBD1 aligns across 7 bases. The trim removed 2 bases at V and 6 bases at J, leaving 10 bases unmatched. Germline CDR1 and CDR2: KGHSH and LQKENI. This CDR3 region has 16 residues. The CDR3: CASSPVEGALGQPQHF. As DNA, the CDR3 is TGTGCCAGCTCACCAGTAGAGGGGGCGTTGGGTCAGCCCCAGCATTTT.